These 17 T cell receptor beta chains came from one sample sequenced in a study of PD-L1 blockade in urothelial cancer. The data were produced by immunoSEQ multiplex PCR, yet TCRdb's version contains in-frame clones alone and is incomplete. The repertoire includes roughly 60,000 clones, almost 85% of them detected once, and around 4.5% sits in the top ten. Sequencing was performed on PBMCs, taken around atezolizumab (anti-PD-L1) treatment. These TCRs come from a man aged 70-80 years with urothelial cancer.

As DNA, the CDR3 is TGTGCCAGCAGCTTGGATTTAGGGGTCCATTCCGATACGCAGTATTTT. Translated: CASSLDLGVHSDTQYF. The J gene is TRBJ2-3, the V gene TRBV5-6, with D perhaps matching TRBD1 (5 bases). Trimming shortened V by 0 bases and J by 6 bases, and 17 bases separated the two germline ends. Germline V gives CDR1 SGHDT, CDR2 YYEEEE. This CDR3 is 16 amino acids long.

The chain employs TRBV6-5 and TRBJ2-7; TRBD2 matches at 8 bases. Germline V gene lookup returns CDR1 MNHEY and CDR2 SVGAGI. This CDR3 is built from 15 residues. After removal of 4 bases from V and 4 bases from J, the junction contained 9 bases not matched to a gene. The CDR3 DNA reads as TGTGCCAGCAGTTCGCAAGCGGGAGCGGGGTACGAGCAGTACTTC. It translates to CASSSQAGAGYEQYF.

This clone appeared a few times. The chain employs TRBV7-3 and TRBJ1-1; weak D call: TRBD1 (5 bases). The V gene lost 5 bases and the J gene lost 3 bases, with 10 bases spanning the gap. Germline CDR1 and CDR2: SGHTA and FQGTGA. This CDR3 has 13 amino acids. The CDR3 region is CASSARDYTEAFF. For the CDR3, the DNA is TGTGCCAGCAGCGCCAGGGATTACACTGAAGCTTTCTTT.

The chain carries TRBV7-2 and TRBJ1-2; D perhaps matches TRBD1 (6 bases). Looked up from germline, CDR1 is SGHTA and CDR2 is FQGNSA. V lost 6 bases to trimming and J lost 0 bases, with 14 bases between them. The CDR3 is made up of 15 amino acids. In DNA form, the CDR3 reads TGTGCCAGCAGTTCCCCAGGGGTTGCTAACTATGGCTACACCTTC. Translation: CASSSPGVANYGYTF.

This clone was counted once. This sequence joins TRBV10-1 and TRBJ2-3; tentative D call: TRBD2 (5 bases). V lost 2 bases and J lost 6, with 15 bases in between. Germline CDR1 is WNHNN and CDR2 is SYGVQD (reference sequence). The CDR3 sequence is 15 residues long. DNA of the CDR3: TGCGCCAGCAGTGAGAGGCCTGGGCCGGGGGATACGCAGTATTTT. As protein: CASSERPGPGDTQYF.

This clone was counted between two and nine times. The gene calls are TRBV5-8 and TRBJ2-5; 7 bases agree with TRBD1. The J segment lost 4 bases and the V segment lost 3 bases, leaving 9 bases of the junction unmatched. This CDR3 has 15 amino acids. Germline CDR1 is SGHTS and CDR2 is YDEGEE. CDR3 sequence: CASSSDRQGTETQYF. Here the CDR3 DNA reads TGTGCCAGCAGCTCCGACCGACAGGGAACAGAGACCCAGTACTTC.

This clone was seen once. The rearrangement links TRBV19 to TRBJ1-1; 7 positions match TRBD1. Germline loops: CDR1 LNHDA, CDR2 SQIVND (reference sequence). After removal of 7 bases from V and 6 bases from J, the junction contained 17 bases not matched to a gene. This CDR3 is built from 16 residues. The DNA of the CDR3 is TGTGCCAGTACCCCTGTTCCGGGACAGCTCATAGCTGAAGCTTTCTTT. Translating gives CASTPVPGQLIAEAFF.

The chain combines TRBV29-1 with TRBJ2-2; a weak D match, TRBD1 (6 bases). V was trimmed by 7 bases and J by 6 bases, leaving 12 bases between them. The CDR3 length is 12 residues. From germline, CDR1 is SQVTM and CDR2 ANQGSEA. CDR3 nucleotides: TGCAGCGCTACGACAGGAGCCGGGGAGCTGTTTTTT. This encodes CSATTGAGELFF.

This chain links TRBV28 with TRBJ1-1; possible D gene TRBD1, 6 bases. This CDR3 region has 13 residues. V lost 3 bases and J lost 8, with 13 bases in between. The germline gives CDR1 MDHEN, CDR2 SYDVKM. Here the CDR3 reads CASSLGHDSEAFF. The CDR3 bases are TGTGCCAGCAGTTTGGGACACGATTCCGAAGCTTTCTTT.

J is TRBJ2-7 and V is TRBV2; 10 bases are shared with TRBD2. The CDR3 is 14 residues long. Germline lookup yields CDR1 SNHLY and CDR2 FYNNEI. Trimming at V came to 2 bases and at J to 7 bases, leaving 5 bases not matched to a gene. DNA of the CDR3: TGTGCCAGCAGTGAACTAGCGGGAGTTGATGAGCAGTACTTC. The encoded protein is CASSELAGVDEQYF.

This clone was counted a single time. V and J are TRBV11-1 and TRBJ2-1; TRBD2 aligns across 9 bases. This CDR3 region has 17 residues. With V trimmed by 4 bases and J by 8 bases, 15 bases remained unmatched. Germline V gene data show CDR1 as SGHAT and CDR2 as FQDESV (reference sequence). The CDR3 nucleotides read TGTGCCAGCAGCTCTCCCCTCGGACTAGCGAACGTCGATGAGCAGTTCTTC. It translates to CASSSPLGLANVDEQFF.

This clone was seen only once. A junction end diverges from the germline sequence, so it may reflect a read error. CDR3 bases: TGCAGCGTTAAAGACAACAGGGGCTCTGGAAACACCATATATTTT. Its translation: CSVKDNRGSGNTIYF. The chain links TRBV29-1 to TRBJ1-3, with 7 bases that match TRBD1. Germline CDR1 SQVTM, CDR2 ANQGSEA. CDR3 length equals 15 residues.

V is TRBV5-6 and J is TRBJ2-3, with 11 bases lining up with TRBD1. The CDR3 has 15 residues. With 3 bases clipped from V and 3 bases from J, the junction kept 3 bases outside the gene matches. Germline V gene lookup returns CDR1 SGHDT and CDR2 YYEEEE. For the CDR3, the DNA is TGTGCCAGCAGCTCCGGACAGGGGGCGACAGATACGCAGTATTTT. This sequence encodes CASSSGQGATDTQYF.

The rearrangement joins TRBV4-2 to TRBJ1-4; TRBD1 might be the D (6 bases). This CDR3 contains 13 residues. V gave up 0 bases and J gave up 11 bases, with 10 bases separating them. Germline V CDR1 and CDR2: LGHNA, YNFKEQ. This CDR3 is CASSQDRGSKLFF. The CDR3 DNA reads TGTGCCAGCAGCCAAGATAGGGGGTCTAAACTGTTTTTT.

This clone occurred a few times. CDR3 residues: CASSGTSGRGHEQYF. CDR3 DNA: TGTGCCAGCAGTGGAACTAGCGGGAGGGGCCACGAGCAGTACTTC. The rearrangement joins TRBV2 to TRBJ2-7; 13 positions match TRBD2. Trimming at V came to 4 bases and at J to 5 bases, leaving 5 bases not matched to a gene. In germline, CDR1 is SNHLY, CDR2 FYNNEI. CDR3 length: 15 amino acids.

V is TRBV18 and J is TRBJ2-7; 8 bases match TRBD2. Germline V lookup: CDR1 KGHSH, CDR2 LQKENI. The ends lost 8 bases at V and 9 bases at J; junction bases unmatched: 15. The CDR3 loop spans 14 amino acids. Here the CDR3 DNA reads TGTGCCAGCGACTCGGGAGCGGGAGTATCTCCGCAGTACTTC. Protein sequence: CASDSGAGVSPQYF.

The chain links TRBV2 to TRBJ2-6, with TRBD1 identical over 10 bases. Germline-derived CDR1 and CDR2 are SNHLY and FYNNEI. J gave up 3 bases and V 5 bases, and 13 bases lay outside the gene matches. This CDR3 has 19 residues. CDR3 sequence: CASSKRVATGGFGANVLTF. CDR3 sequence (DNA): TGTGCCAGCAGTAAAAGGGTCGCGACAGGGGGCTTTGGGGCCAACGTCCTGACTTTC.